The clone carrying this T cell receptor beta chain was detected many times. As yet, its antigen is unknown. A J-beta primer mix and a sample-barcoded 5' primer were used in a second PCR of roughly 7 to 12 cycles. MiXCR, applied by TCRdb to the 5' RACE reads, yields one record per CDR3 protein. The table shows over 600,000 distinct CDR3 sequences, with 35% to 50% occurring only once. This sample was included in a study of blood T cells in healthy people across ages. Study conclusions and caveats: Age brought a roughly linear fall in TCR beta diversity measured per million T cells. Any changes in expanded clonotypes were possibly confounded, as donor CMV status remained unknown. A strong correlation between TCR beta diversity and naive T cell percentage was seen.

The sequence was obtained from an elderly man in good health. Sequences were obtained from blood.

The chain's CDR3 is CASSLQAGGNNEQFF. CDR3 in DNA: TGTGCCAGCAGCTTACAAGCGGGAGGGAACAATGAGCAGTTCTTC. The chain combines TRBV7-2 with TRBJ2-1, with 10 bases matching TRBD2. Trimming cost V 2 bases and J 5 bases; bases outside gene matches: 3. CDR3 length: 15 amino acids. Germline lookup yields CDR1 SGHTA and CDR2 FQGNSA.